One sample yielded the 4 T cell receptor beta chains listed below, sequenced in a study of cytomegalovirus exposure and HLA in healthy donors. PCR primers comprised 60 Vbeta and 13 Jbeta primers. Assay used: immunoSEQ multiplex PCR; TCRdb lists only in-frame clones, some missing. Altogether approximately 160,000 clones are present, roughly 79% being singletons, with the ten largest covering about 0.64%. What was sequenced was PBMCs. These receptors were taken from a male donor in good health and CMV-seronegative.

The chain combines TRBV7-9 with TRBJ1-2; no clear D gene. CDR1 SEHNR and CDR2 FQNEAQ come from the germline V gene (reference sequence). V lost 4 bases, J lost 4 bases, and 16 bases lay in between. The CDR3 consists of 15 residues. CDR3 in amino acids: CASSSWEAELYGYTF. In nucleotides, the CDR3 is TGTGCCAGCAGCTCCTGGGAGGCAGAGCTCTATGGCTACACCTTC.

V usage is TRBV27 and J usage is TRBJ1-2, with a tentative D call TRBD1 (6 bases). The CDR3 is made up of 14 amino acids. Germline loops: CDR1 MNHEY, CDR2 SMNVEV (reference sequence). V was shortened by 5 bases and J by 5 bases, with 15 bases between the two germline ends. This CDR3 is CASSPRTVSYGYTF. For the CDR3, the DNA is TGTGCCAGCAGTCCCCGGACAGTATCTTATGGCTACACCTTC.

In this sample, this clone turned up a few times. The chain is built from TRBV9 and TRBJ2-3; 8 bases are shared with TRBD2. The CDR3 totals 15 residues. CDR1 and CDR2 (germline): SGDLS, YYNGEE. V dropped 4 bases and J dropped 4; count of bases not matched to a gene: 8. In nucleotides, the CDR3 is TGTGCCAGCAGCCTGAGCGGGAGTGTCCCAGATACGCAGTATTTT. This translates into CASSLSGSVPDTQYF.

CDR3 protein: CASSSTGFYEQYF. In DNA, the CDR3 is TGTGCCAGCAGTTCCACAGGGTTCTACGAGCAGTACTTC. The chain has TRBV27 and TRBJ2-7, with D maybe TRBD1 (6 bases). The V gene lost 4 bases and the J gene lost 3 bases, with 10 bases spanning the gap. This CDR3 is 13 amino acids long. The V gene's germline CDR1 is MNHEY and CDR2 SMNVEV (reference sequence).